These T cell receptor beta chains were read from a single sample in a study of a mutant IDH1 vaccine in newly diagnosed glioma. The antigens these receptors bind are not known. Profiled with immunoSEQ multiplex PCR; TCRdb holds only in-frame clones, not every one. The data show under 55,000 clones, 90% to 95% seen once. This specimen was PBMCs, taken from a glioma patient whose treatment included an IDH1 peptide vaccine. Receptors were obtained from a man aged 50 to 59 with glioma. CDR3s include the opening cysteine and the closing phenylalanine or tryptophan. A D gene is named only where the DNA matches it firmly. Clone sizes are given selectively: once, few, many, or a class where the clone is expanded.

clone_size j_call d_call cdr3_length v_call cdr3_aa cdr3_nt
NA TRBJ2-7 TRBD2 16 TRBV18 CASSPPGSGANYEQYF TGTGCCAGCTCACCACCAGGCAGCGGGGCGAACTACGAGCAGTACTTC
NA TRBJ2-2 NA 17 TRBV19 CASSIAPWGTQPGELFF TGTGCCAGTAGTATAGCCCCGTGGGGGACTCAACCCGGGGAGCTGTTTTTT
once TRBJ2-3 TRBD2 14 TRBV6-4 CASSESGGRDTQYF TGTGCCAGCAGTGAATCGGGAGGGCGCGATACGCAGTATTTT
NA TRBJ2-7 NA 14 TRBV10-3 CAIKNFQETYEQYF TGTGCCATCAAAAACTTCCAGGAAACCTACGAGCAGTACTTC
medium-sized TRBJ2-3 TRBD2 15 TRBV7-9 CASSLLAGEADTQYF TGTGCCAGCAGCCTACTAGCGGGAGAGGCAGATACGCAGTATTTT
NA TRBJ1-2 TRBD1 13 TRBV6-5 CATRQGMNYGYTF TGTGCCACCCGACAGGGAATGAACTATGGCTACACCTTC
few TRBJ2-3 TRBD1 12 TRBV25-1 CATTGGTDTQYF TGTGCCACGACAGGGGGGACAGATACGCAGTATTTT
NA TRBJ2-7 NA 13 TRBV29-1 CSVVGQGGYEQYF TGCAGCGTTGTGGGACAAGGGGGCTACGAGCAGTACTTC
few TRBJ1-1 NA 14 TRBV27 CASSLTRGNTEAFF TGTGCCAGCAGTTTGACGCGGGGGAACACTGAAGCTTTCTTT
NA TRBJ1-1 TRBD1 16 TRBV7-8 CASSPNRDRGNTEAFF TGTGCCAGCAGCCCGAACCGGGACAGGGGGAACACTGAAGCTTTCTTT
NA TRBJ1-1 TRBD1 15 TRBV28 CASTLGQEVTTEAFF TGTGCCAGCACCCTCGGACAGGAGGTGACCACTGAAGCTTTCTTT
NA TRBJ1-2 NA 14 TRBV14 CASSQVGAYYGYTF TGTGCCAGCAGCCAAGTAGGGGCGTATTATGGCTACACCTTC
once TRBJ2-3 NA 17 TRBV5-1 CASSSNRDLTSTDTQYF TGCGCCAGCAGCTCCAACCGGGACTTAACTAGCACAGATACGCAGTATTTT
NA TRBJ2-2 NA 13 TRBV5-6 CASSLSRTGELFF TGTGCCAGCAGCTTGTCCCGCACCGGGGAGCTGTTTTTT
NA TRBJ1-6 TRBD1 15 TRBV5-8 CASSLGQGDNSPLHF TGTGCCAGCAGCTTGGGTCAGGGGGATAATTCACCCCTCCACTTT
NA TRBJ1-2 TRBD1 15 TRBV28 CASSFSGGAVLGYTF TGTGCCAGCAGTTTTTCAGGGGGCGCAGTATTGGGCTACACCTTC
NA TRBJ1-3 NA 15 TRBV4-1 CASSQGRGPGNTIYF TGCGCCAGCAGCCAAGGGAGAGGGCCGGGAAACACCATATATTTT
NA TRBJ1-1 TRBD1 14 TRBV30 CAWNTGGGYTEAFF TGTGCCTGGAATACAGGGGGCGGGTACACTGAAGCTTTCTTT
NA TRBJ2-2 NA 15 TRBV4-1 CASSQVELLTGELFF TGCGCCAGCAGCCAAGTGGAACTCCTTACCGGGGAGCTGTTTTTT
NA TRBJ1-1 TRBD1 16 TRBV7-9 CASSHSRGRGNTEAFF TGTGCCAGCAGCCATAGCAGGGGGCGGGGGAACACTGAAGCTTTCTTT
NA TRBJ2-2 NA 13 TRBV7-2 CASSPAHTGELFF TGTGCCAGCAGCCCAGCCCACACCGGGGAGCTGTTTTTT
NA TRBJ2-7 NA 10 TRBV2 CASLRPAPYF TGTGCCAGCCTTAGACCAGCTCCGTACTTC
NA TRBJ2-7 TRBD1 16 TRBV27 CASSPLGQASSYEQYF TGTGCCAGCAGTCCGCTCGGACAGGCTAGCTCCTACGAGCAGTACTTC
NA TRBJ1-1 NA 13 TRBV6-5 CASSYRGYTEAFF TGTGCCAGCAGTTACAGAGGATACACTGAAGCTTTCTTT
NA TRBJ2-7 NA 14 TRBV11-3 CASSPRDNAYEQYF TGTGCCAGCAGCCCCCGGGACAACGCCTACGAGCAGTACTTC
NA TRBJ2-2 NA 12 TRBV4-2 CASSQVAGELFF TGTGCCAGCAGCCAAGTCGCCGGGGAGCTGTTTTTT
NA TRBJ2-7 TRBD1 14 TRBV11-3 CASSQGQGASPQYF TGTGCCAGCAGCCAGGGACAGGGGGCTTCCCCGCAGTACTTC
NA TRBJ1-5 NA 13 TRBV5-1 CASSLIRPQPQHF TGCGCCAGCAGCTTGATCAGGCCTCAGCCCCAGCATTTT
NA TRBJ2-1 TRBD1 14 TRBV6-4 CASSARQGGNEQFF TGTGCCAGCAGTGCTCGACAGGGGGGGAATGAGCAGTTCTTC
NA TRBJ1-5 TRBD1 15 TRBV27 CASRQGAAVSQPQHF TGTGCCAGCAGACAGGGGGCGGCTGTAAGTCAGCCCCAGCATTTT
NA TRBJ1-3 TRBD1 17 TRBV7-6 CASSLAAGQVSGNTIYF TGTGCCAGCAGCTTAGCGGCCGGACAGGTCTCTGGAAACACCATATATTTT
NA TRBJ2-3 NA 14 TRBV2 CASSGTTSADTQYF TGTGCCAGCAGTGGGACTACCTCGGCAGATACGCAGTATTTT
NA TRBJ2-5 NA 12 TRBV5-1 CASTGGGETQYF TGCGCCAGCACCGGGGGTGGGGAGACCCAGTACTTC
NA TRBJ1-5 TRBD1 18 TRBV15 CATSPDRQVGYSNQPQHF TGTGCCACCAGCCCGGACAGGCAGGTTGGTTATAGCAATCAGCCCCAGCATTTT
NA TRBJ2-5 TRBD2 17 TRBV7-6 CASSFSPVSGEKETQYF TGTGCCAGCAGCTTCTCCCCCGTTAGCGGGGAAAAAGAGACCCAGTACTTC
NA TRBJ1-2 NA 10 TRBV30 CAWGGRGYTF TGTGCCTGGGGGGGTCGGGGCTACACCTTC
few TRBJ1-1 NA 12 TRBV4-3 CASSQYGGEAFF TGCGCCAGCAGCCAATATGGAGGGGAGGCTTTCTTT
NA TRBJ2-5 NA 15 TRBV2 CASSRLDRKGETQYF TGTGCCAGCAGCCGGCTCGACAGAAAGGGAGAGACCCAGTACTTC
NA TRBJ2-7 NA 14 TRBV6-6 CASSLLQGQGEQYF TGTGCCAGCAGTTTGCTCCAGGGTCAGGGCGAGCAGTACTTC
NA TRBJ2-3 TRBD1 13 TRBV19 CASRGTVTDTQYF TGTGCCAGTAGAGGGACAGTCACAGATACGCAGTATTTT
few TRBJ1-2 TRBD1 13 TRBV30 CAWSRDRPYGYTF TGTGCCTGGAGTCGGGACAGACCCTATGGCTACACCTTC
NA TRBJ2-1 TRBD2 14 TRBV30 CAWSVLRELNEQFF TGTGCCTGGAGTGTCTTGCGGGAGCTCAATGAGCAGTTCTTC
NA TRBJ1-1 NA 14 TRBV5-1 CASSSGTSPLEAFF TGCGCCAGCAGCTCCGGGACCTCCCCTCTGGAAGCTTTCTTT
NA TRBJ1-5 NA 13 TRBV6-6 CASGQSINQPQHF TGTGCCAGTGGACAGTCGATCAATCAGCCCCAGCATTTT
NA TRBJ1-4 NA 15 TRBV5-1 CASSLDMTTNEKLFF TGCGCCAGCAGCTTGGACATGACAACTAATGAAAAACTGTTTTTT
NA TRBJ1-5 NA 13 TRBV6-5 CASSPVVNQPQHF TGTGCCAGCAGTCCAGTAGTCAATCAGCCCCAGCATTTT
NA TRBJ2-7 NA 20 TRBV10-1 CASSDMGLKKLVWGVYEQYF TGCGCCAGCAGTGATATGGGGTTGAAGAAACTTGTGTGGGGTGTCTACGAGCAGTACTTC
NA TRBJ2-1 NA 14 TRBV7-2 CASSFPGSYNEQFF TGTGCCAGCAGCTTTCCAGGGTCCTACAATGAGCAGTTCTTC